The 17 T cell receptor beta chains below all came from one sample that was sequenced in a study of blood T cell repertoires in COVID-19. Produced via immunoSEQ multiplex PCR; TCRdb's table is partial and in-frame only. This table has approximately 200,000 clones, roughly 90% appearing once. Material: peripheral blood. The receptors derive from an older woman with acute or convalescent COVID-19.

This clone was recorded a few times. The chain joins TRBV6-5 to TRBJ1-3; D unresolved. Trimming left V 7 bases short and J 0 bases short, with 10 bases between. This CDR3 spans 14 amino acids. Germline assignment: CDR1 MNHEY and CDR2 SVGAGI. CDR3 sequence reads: CASTSSNSGNTIYF. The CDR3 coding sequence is TGTGCCAGCACTTCCTCTAACTCTGGAAACACCATATATTTT.

CDR3 sequence (DNA): TGTGCCAGCAGCCAGCGGAGCTACGAGCAGTACTTC. Protein: CASSQRSYEQYF. V and J are TRBV3-1 (or the pseudogene TRBV3-2) and TRBJ2-7; D not resolved. Trimming removed 3 bases at V and 3 bases at J, with 6 bases between. This CDR3 comprises 12 residues. The germline V gene encodes CDR1 LGHDT and CDR2 YNNKEL (reference sequence).

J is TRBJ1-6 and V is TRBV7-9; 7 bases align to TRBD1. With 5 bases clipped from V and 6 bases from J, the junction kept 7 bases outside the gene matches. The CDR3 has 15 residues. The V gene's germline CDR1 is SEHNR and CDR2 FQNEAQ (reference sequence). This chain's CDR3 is CASSPPGTVNSPLHF. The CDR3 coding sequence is TGTGCCAGCAGCCCCCCCGGGACAGTTAATTCACCCCTCCACTTT. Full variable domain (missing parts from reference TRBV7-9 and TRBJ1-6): DTGVSQNPRHKITKRGQNVTFRCDPISEHNRLYWYRQTLGQGPEFLTYFQNEAQLEKSRLLSDRFSAERPKGSFSTLEIQRTEQGDSAMYLCASSPPGTVNSPLHFGNGTRLTVT.

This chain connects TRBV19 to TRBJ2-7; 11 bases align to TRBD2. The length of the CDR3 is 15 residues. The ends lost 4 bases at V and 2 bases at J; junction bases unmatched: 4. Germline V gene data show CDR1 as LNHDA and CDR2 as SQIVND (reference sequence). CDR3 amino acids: CASSKGLAGPYEQYF. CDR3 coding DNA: TGTGCCAGTAGTAAAGGACTAGCGGGCCCCTACGAGCAGTACTTC.

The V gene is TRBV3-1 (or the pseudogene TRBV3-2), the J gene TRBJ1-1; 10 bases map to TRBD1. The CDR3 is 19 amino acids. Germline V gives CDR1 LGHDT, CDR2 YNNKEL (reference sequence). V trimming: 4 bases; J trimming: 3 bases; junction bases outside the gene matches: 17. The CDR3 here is CASSPFKGQGWGLDTEAFF. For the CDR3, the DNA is TGTGCCAGCAGCCCCTTTAAGGGACAGGGGTGGGGATTGGACACTGAAGCTTTCTTT.

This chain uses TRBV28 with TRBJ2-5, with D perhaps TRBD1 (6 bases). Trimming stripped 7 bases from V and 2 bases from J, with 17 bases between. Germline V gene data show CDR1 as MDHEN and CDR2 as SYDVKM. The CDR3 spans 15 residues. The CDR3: CASTSQGMSQETQYF. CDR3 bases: TGTGCCAGCACCTCGCAGGGGATGTCTCAAGAGACCCAGTACTTC.

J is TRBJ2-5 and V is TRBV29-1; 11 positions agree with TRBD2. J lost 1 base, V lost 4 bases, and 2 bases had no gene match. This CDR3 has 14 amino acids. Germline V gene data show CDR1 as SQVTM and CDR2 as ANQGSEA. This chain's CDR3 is CSVGGLAAQETQYF. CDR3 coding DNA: TGCAGCGTTGGGGGACTAGCGGCCCAAGAGACCCAGTACTTC. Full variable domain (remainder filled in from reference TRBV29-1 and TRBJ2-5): SAVISQKPSRDICQRGTSLTIQCQVDSQVTMMFWYRQQPGQSLTLIATANQGSEATYESGFVIDKFPISRPNLTFSTLTVSNMSPEDSSIYLCSVGGLAAQETQYFGPGTRLLVL.

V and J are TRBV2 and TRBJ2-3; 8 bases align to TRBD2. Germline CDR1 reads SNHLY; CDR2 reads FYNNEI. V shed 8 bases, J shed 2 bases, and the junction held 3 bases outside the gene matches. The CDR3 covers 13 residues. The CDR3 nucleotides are TGTGCCAGCGGGCGGGAGGACACAGATACGCAGTATTTT. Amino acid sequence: CASGREDTDTQYF.

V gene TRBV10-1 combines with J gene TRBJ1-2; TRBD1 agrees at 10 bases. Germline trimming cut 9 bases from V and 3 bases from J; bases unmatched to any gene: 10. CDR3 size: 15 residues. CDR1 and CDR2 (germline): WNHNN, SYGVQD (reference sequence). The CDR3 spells CARKAGTGDHYGYTF. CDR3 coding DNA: TGCGCCAGAAAAGCCGGGACAGGGGATCACTATGGCTACACCTTC.

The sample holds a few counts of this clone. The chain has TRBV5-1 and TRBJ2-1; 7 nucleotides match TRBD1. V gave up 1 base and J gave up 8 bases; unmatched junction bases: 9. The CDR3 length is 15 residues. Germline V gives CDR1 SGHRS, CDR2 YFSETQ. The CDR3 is CASSLRQGSGYEQFF. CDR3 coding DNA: TGCGCCAGCAGCTTGAGACAGGGCTCGGGCTATGAGCAGTTCTTC. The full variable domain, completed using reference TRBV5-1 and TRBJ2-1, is KAGVTQTPRYLIKTRGQQVTLSCSPISGHRSVSWYQQTPGQGLQFLFEYFSETQRNKGNFPGRFSGRQFSNSRSEMNVSTLELGDSALYLCASSLRQGSGYEQFFGPGTRLTVL.

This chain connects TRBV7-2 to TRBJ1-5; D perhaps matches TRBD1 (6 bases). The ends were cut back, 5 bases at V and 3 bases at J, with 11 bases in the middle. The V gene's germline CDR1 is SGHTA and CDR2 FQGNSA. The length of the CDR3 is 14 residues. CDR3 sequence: CASSRTASNQPQHF. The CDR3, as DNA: TGTGCCAGCAGCCGGACAGCTTCCAATCAGCCCCAGCATTTT. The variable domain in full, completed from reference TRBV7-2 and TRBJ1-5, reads GAGVSQSPSNKVTEKGKDVELRCDPISGHTALYWYRQSLGQGLEFLIYFQGNSAPDKSGLPSDRFSAERTGGSVSTLTIQRTQQEDSAVYLCASSRTASNQPQHFGDGTRLSIL.

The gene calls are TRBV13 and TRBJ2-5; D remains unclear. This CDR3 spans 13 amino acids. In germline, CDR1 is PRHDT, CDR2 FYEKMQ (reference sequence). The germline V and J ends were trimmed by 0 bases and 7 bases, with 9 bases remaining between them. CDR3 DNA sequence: TGTGCCAGCAGCTTAGGGGTAACGGGGACCCAGTACTTC. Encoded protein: CASSLGVTGTQYF.

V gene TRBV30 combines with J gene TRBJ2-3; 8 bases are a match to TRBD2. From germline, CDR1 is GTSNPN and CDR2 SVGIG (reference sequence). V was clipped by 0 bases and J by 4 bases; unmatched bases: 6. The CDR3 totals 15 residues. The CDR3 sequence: CAWSVERGKADTQYF. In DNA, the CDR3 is TGTGCCTGGAGTGTAGAGCGGGGGAAGGCAGATACGCAGTATTTT.

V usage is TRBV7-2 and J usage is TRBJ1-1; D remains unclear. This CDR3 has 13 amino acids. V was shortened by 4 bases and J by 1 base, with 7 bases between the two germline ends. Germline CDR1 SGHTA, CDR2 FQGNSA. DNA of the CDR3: TGTGCCAGCAGCTATTCGGGGAACACTGAAGCTTTCTTT. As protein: CASSYSGNTEAFF.

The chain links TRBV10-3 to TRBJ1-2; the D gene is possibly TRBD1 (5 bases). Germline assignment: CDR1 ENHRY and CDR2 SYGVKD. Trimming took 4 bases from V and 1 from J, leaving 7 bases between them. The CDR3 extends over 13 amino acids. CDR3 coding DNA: TGTGCCATCAGTGTAGACAGTAACTATGGCTACACCTTC. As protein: CAISVDSNYGYTF.

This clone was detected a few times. CDR3 sequence: CASSQGPGGTYEQYF. Written as DNA, the CDR3 is TGTGCCAGCAGCCAAGGCCCAGGGGGGACCTACGAGCAGTACTTC. This chain links TRBV3-1 (or the pseudogene TRBV3-2) with TRBJ2-7, with a tentative D call TRBD1 (7 bases). With 1 base removed from V and 2 bases from J, the gap between germline ends came to 12 bases. Germline V gives CDR1 LGHDT, CDR2 YNNKEL (reference sequence). CDR3 size: 15 residues.

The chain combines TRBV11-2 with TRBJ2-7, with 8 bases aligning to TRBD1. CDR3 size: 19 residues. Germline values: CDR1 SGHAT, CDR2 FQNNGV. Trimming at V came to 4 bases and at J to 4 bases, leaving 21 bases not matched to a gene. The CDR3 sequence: CASSSRTGNPSSRLYEQYF. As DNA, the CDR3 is TGTGCCAGCAGCTCACGGACAGGGAACCCTTCTTCGCGGTTATACGAGCAGTACTTC.